The 16 T cell receptor beta chains below come from one sample, sequenced in a study of blood T cell repertoires in COVID-19. Libraries were prepared by immunoSEQ multiplex PCR; TCRdb keeps only in-frame clonotypes and omits some of them. The data hold 150,000 or so clones, with 83% observed a single time. Sample: peripheral blood. The receptor set was obtained from a woman aged 60-70 years with COVID-19, enrolled during active disease.

The rearrangement uses TRBV11-2 and TRBJ2-7; 10 nucleotides agree with TRBD1. After removal of 3 bases from V and 8 bases from J, the junction contained 16 bases not matched to a gene. This CDR3 spans 17 amino acids. Germline loops: CDR1 SGHAT, CDR2 FQNNGV. The DNA for the CDR3 is TGTGCCAGCAGCTTTGCCGGGACAGGGGCATCCTCCTTCCAGCAGTACTTC. Its translation: CASSFAGTGASSFQQYF.

This chain connects TRBV11-2 to TRBJ1-5; 10 bases fit TRBD1. This CDR3 is 14 amino acids long. Germline V gene sequence: CDR1 SGHAT, CDR2 FQNNGV. The V segment lost 4 bases and the J segment 5 bases; nucleotides outside the gene matches: 2. The CDR3 reads CASSSGQGYQPQHF. The CDR3 bases are TGTGCCAGCAGCTCGGGACAGGGGTATCAGCCCCAGCATTTT.

The chain couples TRBV18 to TRBJ1-2; TRBD1 might be the D (5 bases). V lost 0 bases and J lost 3, with 11 bases in between. CDR1 is KGHSH, CDR2 LQKENI, per germline. The CDR3 is made up of 15 amino acids. CDR3 sequence reads: CASSPPGGVYYGYTF. The CDR3 bases are TGTGCCAGCTCACCACCCGGGGGGGTGTACTATGGCTACACCTTC.

The chain employs TRBV9 and TRBJ2-2, with a weak D call TRBD2 (6 bases). This CDR3 is 18 amino acids long. Trimming removed 0 bases from V and 4 bases from J, with 19 bases in between. Germline V lookup: CDR1 SGDLS, CDR2 YYNGEE. The CDR3 loop is CASSVVAGGGGRTGELFF. Written as DNA, the CDR3 is TGTGCCAGCAGCGTAGTTGCCGGGGGAGGAGGTCGCACCGGGGAGCTGTTTTTT.

The chain employs TRBV4-1 and TRBJ1-3; 9 positions agree with TRBD1. CDR1 MGHRA and CDR2 YSYEKL come from the germline V gene. Unmatched junction bases numbered 11, after V lost 4 bases and J lost 4 bases. CDR3 size: 17 residues. As DNA, the CDR3 is TGCGCCAGCAGCCCTTCCCGGGGGACAGGGAGAGGAAACACCATATATTTT. Its protein product is CASSPSRGTGRGNTIYF.

This sequence joins TRBV10-3 and TRBJ1-2, with D perhaps matching TRBD1 (5 bases). The V and J ends lost 2 bases and 4 bases respectively, with 23 bases between them. CDR3 length: 18 residues. Germline V gene data show CDR1 as ENHRY and CDR2 as SYGVKD. The CDR3 DNA sequence: TGTGCCATCAGTGAGGATTTCGGCAGGGCCCCTATGGGCTATGGCTACACCTTC. It translates to CAISEDFGRAPMGYGYTF.

There are a few counts of this clone. The chain recombines TRBV11-3 with TRBJ1-5, with TRBD1 as a possible D gene (5 bases). Germline CDR1 reads SGHNT; CDR2 reads YENEEA. V lost 5 bases to trimming and J lost 9 bases, with 20 bases between them. The CDR3 loop spans 15 amino acids. For the CDR3, the DNA is TGTGCCAGCAGCCCGCCCTTTGGGGGGAGGGCGCCCCAGCATTTT. It translates to CASSPPFGGRAPQHF.

The J gene is TRBJ1-2, the V gene TRBV7-6; TRBD1 agrees at 8 bases. The CDR3 is 14 amino acids. Trimming at V came to 1 base and at J to 8 bases, leaving 6 bases not matched to a gene. Per the germline V gene, CDR1 is SGHVS and CDR2 is FNYEAQ. CDR3 in amino acids: CASSLGDRLGGYTF. The DNA of the CDR3 is TGTGCCAGCAGCTTAGGGGACAGGTTGGGCGGCTACACCTTC.

The genes are TRBV15 and TRBJ2-7; D might be TRBD1 (6 bases). From germline, CDR1 is LNHNV and CDR2 YYDKDF (reference sequence). The germline V and J ends were trimmed by 0 bases and 0 bases, with 9 bases remaining between them. The length of the CDR3 is 15 residues. CDR3 protein: CATSRDRDISYEQYV. CDR3 bases: TGTGCCACCAGCAGAGATCGGGACATCTCCTACGAGCAGTACGTC.

The chain couples TRBV7-9 to TRBJ1-4; TRBD1 aligns across 9 bases. Germline CDR1 SEHNR, CDR2 FQNEAQ (reference sequence). CDR3 length: 15 residues. The junction had 3 bases not matched to a gene; V was cut back by 5 bases and J by 2 bases. CDR3 sequence: CASSPDRGTNEKLFF. The CDR3 nucleotides are TGTGCCAGCAGCCCCGACAGGGGGACTAATGAAAAACTGTTTTTT.

The chain carries TRBV14 and TRBJ1-1, with D maybe TRBD1 (5 bases). The CDR3 runs 13 residues. V lost 1 base and J 7 bases, leaving 10 bases between the germline ends. The germline gives CDR1 SGHDN, CDR2 FVKESK. The CDR3 loop reads CASSQVRGGEAFF. The CDR3 bases are TGTGCCAGCAGCCAAGTAAGGGGTGGTGAAGCTTTCTTT.

The rearrangement joins TRBV18 to TRBJ1-5, with 7 bases lining up with TRBD1. V dropped 6 bases and J dropped 5; count of bases not matched to a gene: 4. This CDR3 region has 13 residues. CDR1 KGHSH and CDR2 LQKENI come from the germline V gene. This CDR3 is CASSRDSYQPQHF. CDR3 DNA: TGTGCCAGCTCCCGGGACAGTTATCAGCCCCAGCATTTT.

The CDR3 DNA is TGCGCCAGCAGAGGGGGAGATAATGAAAAACTGTTTTTT. Amino acids: CASRGGDNEKLFF. The V and J genes are TRBV5-1 and TRBJ1-4; a possible D gene is TRBD1 (6 bases). The germline V gene encodes CDR1 SGHRS and CDR2 YFSETQ. The CDR3 extends over 13 amino acids. V lost 5 bases to trimming and J lost 4 bases, with 9 bases between them.

The rearrangement joins TRBV6-5 to TRBJ1-1, with 7 bases matching TRBD1. CDR1 is MNHEY and CDR2 is SVGAGI in the germline V gene. Trimming took 4 bases from V and 7 from J; bases not matched to a gene: 6. The CDR3 sequence is 13 residues long. The CDR3 sequence: CASSWGQRVEAFF. CDR3 sequence (DNA): TGTGCCAGCAGTTGGGGACAGAGAGTTGAAGCTTTCTTT.

V and J are TRBV5-1 and TRBJ2-1; D gene ambiguous. The CDR3 has 15 residues. Germline assignment: CDR1 SGHRS and CDR2 YFSETQ. Deletions cut 0 bases from V and 3 bases from J, with 10 bases between. The CDR3 region is CASSLEGGIYNEQFF. CDR3 in DNA: TGCGCCAGCAGCTTGGAAGGCGGAATCTACAATGAGCAGTTCTTC.

The rearrangement links TRBV7-8 to TRBJ1-2; maybe TRBD1 (6 bases). The V gene's germline CDR1 is SGHVS and CDR2 FQNEAQ. With 5 bases removed from V and 4 bases from J, the gap between germline ends came to 17 bases. The CDR3 runs to 15 residues. Here the CDR3 reads CASSPSRGGPYGYTF. CDR3 sequence (DNA): TGTGCCAGCAGCCCCTCTAGGGGGGGGCCCTATGGCTACACCTTC.